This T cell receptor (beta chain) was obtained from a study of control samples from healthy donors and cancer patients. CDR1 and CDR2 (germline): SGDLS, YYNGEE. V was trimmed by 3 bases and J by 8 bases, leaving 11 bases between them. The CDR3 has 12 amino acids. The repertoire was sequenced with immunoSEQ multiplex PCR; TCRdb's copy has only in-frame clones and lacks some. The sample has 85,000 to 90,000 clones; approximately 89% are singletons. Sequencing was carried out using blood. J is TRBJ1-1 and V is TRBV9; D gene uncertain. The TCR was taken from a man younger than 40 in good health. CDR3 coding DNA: TGTGCCAGCAGCGGTGAGGGTCCGGAAGCTTTCTTT. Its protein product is CASSGEGPEAFF.